This section outlines one T cell receptor beta chain sequence together with its context. What it binds is unknown. 60 Vbeta and 13 Jbeta primers were used in PCR. TCRdb's table, derived via immunoSEQ multiplex PCR, lists solely in-frame clones and lacks some. The sample lists under 150,000 clones, about 77% occurring once. All donors participated as healthy donors of bone marrow. This entry is derived from a study of cytomegalovirus exposure and HLA in healthy donors. Study-level background: Sequencing of 180 million or so T cells in an earlier analysis found around 110 million unique TCR beta sequences. Findings of the study overall: More clonal expansion characterized HLA-associated TCR beta chains than equally common others in a later analysis.

The V gene's germline CDR1 is SGHNT and CDR2 YYREEE (reference sequence). The CDR3 contains 13 residues. V lost 4 bases and J lost 6; bases outside the gene matches: 4. The rearrangement joins TRBV5-4 to TRBJ2-3, with 8 bases matching TRBD2. The sequence derives from a woman between 40 and 50 years old in good health and CMV-seronegative. The sequenced sample consisted of PBMCs. DNA of the CDR3: TGTGCCAGCAGCATAGCGGGGCGGGATACGCAGTATTTT. It yields the protein CASSIAGRDTQYF.